What follows are 11 T cell receptor beta chains derived from one specimen sequenced in a study of T cell repertoires in cytomegalovirus infection. These receptors' targets are unknown. Each CDR3 protein is one row after TCRdb ran MiXCR on the reads. In the table there are under 500,000 distinct CDR3 sequences, about two fifths of which are singletons. The source was cultured PBMCs, collected from culture after CMV antigen stimulation. These TCRs come from a human donor in good health (CMV status not recorded). Some clones in this sample may be carry-over from other donors' samples.

The V and J genes are TRBV7-6 and TRBJ1-5, with 7 bases identical to TRBD1. CDR3 size: 13 residues. Germline-derived CDR1 and CDR2 are SGHVS and FNYEAQ. V dropped 8 bases and J dropped 7; count of bases not matched to a gene: 8. CDR3: CASGTAPFQPQHF. In DNA, the CDR3 is TGTGCCAGCGGGACAGCGCCCTTCCAGCCCCAGCATTTT.

The rearrangement joins TRBV12-3 or TRBV12-4 to TRBJ2-5; 9 nucleotides align to TRBD1. Losses at the gene ends were 3 bases for V and 7 bases for J; bases not matched to a gene: 6. The CDR3 sequence is 14 residues long. This CDR3 reads CASSLGDRVGTQYF. DNA for the CDR3: TGTGCCAGCAGTTTGGGGGACAGGGTTGGGACCCAGTACTTC.

The chain combines TRBV24-1 with TRBJ2-1; unclear D gene. V lost 5 bases to trimming and J lost 3 bases, with 4 bases between them. The germline gives CDR1 KGHDR, CDR2 SFDVKD. This CDR3 has 12 residues. This CDR3 is CATSAGYNEQFF. The DNA of the CDR3 is TGTGCCACCAGTGCCGGCTACAATGAGCAGTTCTTC.

In this sample, this clonotype turned up a few times. V and J are TRBV7-6 and TRBJ2-3; unclear D gene. V lost 5 bases and J 2 bases, leaving 11 bases between the germline ends. Germline-derived CDR1 and CDR2 are SGHVS and FNYEAQ. The CDR3 extends over 14 amino acids. The CDR3 nucleotides read TGTGCCAGCAGCCAACGTTACGACACAGATACGCAGTATTTT. It encodes CASSQRYDTDTQYF.

As regards this clonotype: The conserved final phenylalanine or tryptophan is absent from the CDR3, which likely points to a read error. V is TRBV7-9 and J is TRBJ2-7; TRBD1 is a possible D gene (6 bases). The CDR3 is 14 residues long. Germline-derived CDR1 and CDR2 are SEHNR and FQNEAQ (reference sequence). Deletions cut 4 bases from V and 1 base from J, with 11 bases between. CDR3 protein: CASSSGTSSYEQYS. CDR3 nucleotides: TGTGCCAGCAGCTCGGGGACATCTTCCTACGAGCAGTACTCC.

V gene TRBV5-1 combines with J gene TRBJ2-2; the match to TRBD2 covers 7 bases. Germline CDR1 is SGHRS and CDR2 is YFSETQ. Trimming removed 1 base from V and 4 bases from J; junction bases left unmatched: 16. This CDR3 has 19 residues. CDR3 bases: TGCGCCAGCAGCTTGACCGGGGACTATAAGAGTCGTAGCACCGGGGAGCTGTTTTTT. Translating gives CASSLTGDYKSRSTGELFF.

This clonotype was counted between two and nine times. The junction shows a germline mismatch at one end, possibly a read error. The rearrangement joins TRBV27 to TRBJ2-5; no clear D gene. CDR1 and CDR2 (germline): MNHEY, SMNVEV (reference sequence). The CDR3 spans 15 residues. CDR3 sequence reads: CASSLSWGRQETQYF. In DNA, the CDR3 is TGTGCCAGCAGTCTATCCTGGGGTAGGCAAGAGACCCAGTACTTC.

This chain links TRBV18 with TRBJ2-3, with D maybe TRBD2 (5 bases). CDR1 and CDR2 from the germline V gene are KGHSH and LQKENI. This CDR3 has 14 amino acids. Between the trimmed V and J ends, which lost 3 bases and 4 bases, there was a span of 11 bases. The CDR3 nucleotides read TGTGCCAGCTCACCGTATACTAGTGCAGATACGCAGTATTTT. Amino acids: CASSPYTSADTQYF.

This clonotype occurred a few times. Just one base apart from a much larger clone, this may be a read error. The chain carries TRBV9 and TRBJ2-3, with 10 bases that match TRBD2. Germline CDR1 is SGDLS and CDR2 is YYNGEE. This CDR3 contains 15 residues. Trimming took 4 bases from V and 2 from J; bases not matched to a gene: 4. The CDR3, as DNA: TGTGCCAGCAGCCGACTAGCGGGTAACACAGATACGCAGTATTTT. Translating gives CASSRLAGNTDTQYF.

This clonotype was seen only a few times. The chain carries TRBV28 and TRBJ1-1, with TRBD1 matching over 7 bases. From germline, CDR1 is MDHEN and CDR2 SYDVKM. The CDR3 is 13 amino acids. V trimming: 5 bases; J trimming: 4 bases; junction bases outside the gene matches: 4. CDR3 in amino acids: CASSPTGATEAFF. Here the CDR3 DNA reads TGTGCCAGCAGTCCCACAGGGGCCACTGAAGCTTTCTTT.

The V gene is TRBV30, the J gene TRBJ1-2; D is possibly TRBD1 (5 bases). CDR1 and CDR2 (germline): GTSNPN, SVGIG (reference sequence). The CDR3 is made up of 13 amino acids. V dropped 4 bases and J dropped 8 bases, with 17 bases sitting between them. The DNA for the CDR3 is TGTGCCTGGACCGCCCGCGGGACTGGCGGCTACACCTTC. Protein: CAWTARGTGGYTF.